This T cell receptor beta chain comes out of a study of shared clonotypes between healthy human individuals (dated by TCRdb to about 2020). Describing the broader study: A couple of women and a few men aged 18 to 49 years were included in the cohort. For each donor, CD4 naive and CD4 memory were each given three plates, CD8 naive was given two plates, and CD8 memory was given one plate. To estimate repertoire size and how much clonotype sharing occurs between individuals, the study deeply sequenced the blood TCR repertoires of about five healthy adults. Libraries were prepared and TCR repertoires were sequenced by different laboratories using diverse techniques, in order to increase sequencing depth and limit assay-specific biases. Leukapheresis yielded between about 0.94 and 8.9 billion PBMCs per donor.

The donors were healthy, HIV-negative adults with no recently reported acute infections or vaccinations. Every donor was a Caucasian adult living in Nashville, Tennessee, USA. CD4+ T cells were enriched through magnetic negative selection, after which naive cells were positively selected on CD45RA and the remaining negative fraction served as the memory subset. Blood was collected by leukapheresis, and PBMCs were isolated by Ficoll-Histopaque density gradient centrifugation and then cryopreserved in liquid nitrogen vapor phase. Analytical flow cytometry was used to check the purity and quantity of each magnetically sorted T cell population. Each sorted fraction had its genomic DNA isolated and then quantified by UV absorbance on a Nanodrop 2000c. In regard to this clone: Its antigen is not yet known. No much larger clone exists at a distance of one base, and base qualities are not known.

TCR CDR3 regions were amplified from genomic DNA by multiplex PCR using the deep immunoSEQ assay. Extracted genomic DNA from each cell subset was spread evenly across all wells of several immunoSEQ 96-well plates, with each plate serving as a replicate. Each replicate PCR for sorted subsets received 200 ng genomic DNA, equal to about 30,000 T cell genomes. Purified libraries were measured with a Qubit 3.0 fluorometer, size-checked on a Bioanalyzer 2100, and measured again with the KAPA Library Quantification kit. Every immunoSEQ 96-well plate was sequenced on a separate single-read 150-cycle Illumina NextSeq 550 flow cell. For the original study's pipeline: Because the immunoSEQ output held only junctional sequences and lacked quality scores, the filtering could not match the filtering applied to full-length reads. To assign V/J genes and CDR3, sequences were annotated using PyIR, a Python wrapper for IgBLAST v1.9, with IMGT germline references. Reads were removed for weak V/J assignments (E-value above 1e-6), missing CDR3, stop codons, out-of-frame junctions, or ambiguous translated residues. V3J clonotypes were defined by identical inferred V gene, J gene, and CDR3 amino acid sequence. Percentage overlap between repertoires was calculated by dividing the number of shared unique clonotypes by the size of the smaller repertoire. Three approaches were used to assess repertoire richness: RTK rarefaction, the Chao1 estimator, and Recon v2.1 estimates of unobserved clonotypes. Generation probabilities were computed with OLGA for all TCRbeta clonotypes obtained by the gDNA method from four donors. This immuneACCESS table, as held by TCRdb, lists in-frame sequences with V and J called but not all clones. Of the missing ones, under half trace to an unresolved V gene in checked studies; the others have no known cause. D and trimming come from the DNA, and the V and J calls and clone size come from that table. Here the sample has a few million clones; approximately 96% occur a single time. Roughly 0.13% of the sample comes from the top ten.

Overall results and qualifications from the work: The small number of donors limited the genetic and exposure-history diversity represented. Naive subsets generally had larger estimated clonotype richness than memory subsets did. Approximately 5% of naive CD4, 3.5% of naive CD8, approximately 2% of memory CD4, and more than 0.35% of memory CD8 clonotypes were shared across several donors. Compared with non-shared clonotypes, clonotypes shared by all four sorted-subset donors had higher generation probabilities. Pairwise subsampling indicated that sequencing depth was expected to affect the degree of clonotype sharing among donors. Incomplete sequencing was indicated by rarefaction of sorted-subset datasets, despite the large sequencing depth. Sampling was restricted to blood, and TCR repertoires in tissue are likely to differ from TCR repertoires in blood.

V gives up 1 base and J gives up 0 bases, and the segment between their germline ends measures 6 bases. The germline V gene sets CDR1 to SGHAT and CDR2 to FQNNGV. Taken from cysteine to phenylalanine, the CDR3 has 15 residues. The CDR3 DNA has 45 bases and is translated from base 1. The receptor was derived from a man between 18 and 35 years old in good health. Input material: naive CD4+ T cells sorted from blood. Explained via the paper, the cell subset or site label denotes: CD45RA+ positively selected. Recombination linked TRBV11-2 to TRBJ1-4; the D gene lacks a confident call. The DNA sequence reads TGTGCCAGCAGCTTAGGCAGAGCAACTAATGAAAAACTGTTTTTT. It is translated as CASSLGRATNEKLFF.